This T cell receptor beta chain was profiled in a study of blood T cell repertoires in COVID-19. Study background: Sites in the United States, Italy and Spain provided acute and convalescent COVID-19 samples. The analysed material was cDNA or gDNA that came from T cells, B-cell-depleted T cells, or PBMCs.

In the study's own analysis: Amplifying reference gene primers gave estimates of nucleated cell counts. Method: immunoSEQ multiplex PCR; TCRdb's copy keeps in-frame clones and lacks some. V, J and clone size are taken as reported in that table, and D and trimming were inferred from the DNA itself. This sample has more than 85,000 clones, with approximately 81% found just once. The CDR3 sequence is 15 residues long. Per the germline V gene, CDR1 is MDHEN and CDR2 is SYDVKM. Trimming took off 4 bases at V and 0 bases at J, with 12 bases between the two ends. The sequenced material came from peripheral blood. The V gene is TRBV28, the J gene TRBJ1-1; D gene ambiguous. The TCR sequence derives from an elderly man with acute or convalescent COVID-19. The CDR3 coding sequence is TGTGCCAGCAGTTGGTTGGGCCGTCTGAACACTGAAGCTTTCTTT. This translates into CASSWLGRLNTEAFF.